Here is one T cell receptor beta chain with its context. Its antigen is currently unknown. The CDR3 is 14 residues long. In germline, CDR1 is ENHRY, CDR2 SYGVKD. V lost 3 bases and J lost 5, with 13 bases in between. These data come from a study of T cell responses to AZD1222 COVID-19 vaccine. Study results and limitations: Repertoires were obtained only post-peak T cell response. Increases in Spike-specific TCR breadth and depth were seen after two AZD1222 doses.

Profiled with immunoSEQ multiplex PCR; TCRdb holds only in-frame clones, not every one. Found here are 150,000 or so clones, around 90% of them singletons; the top ten hold less than 3.5%. The chain carries TRBV10-3 and TRBJ1-1; the D is unclear. The sequence was obtained from an adult in good health. Sequences were derived from peripheral blood, sampled on day 0 of AZD1222 vaccination. As DNA, the CDR3 is TGTGCCATCAGTGATGTCGGCCTGGGTACTGAAGCTTTCTTT. Translation: CAISDVGLGTEAFF.